This TCR beta chain was recovered during a study of shared clonotypes between healthy human individuals (dated by TCRdb to about 2020). Study-level background: A couple of women and a few men aged 18 to 49 years were included in the cohort. Per donor, three plates each were used for CD4 naive and CD4 memory, two for CD8 naive, and one for CD8 memory. To estimate repertoire size and how much clonotypes are shared between individuals, the study performed deep sequencing of blood TCR repertoires from a few healthy adults. To increase sequencing depth and limit assay-specific biases, TCR repertoire library preparation and sequencing were carried out by different laboratories using diverse techniques. Each donor's leukapheresis produced roughly between about 0.8 and 8.9 billion PBMCs.

Healthy HIV-negative adults with no recently reported acute infections or vaccinations were included as donors. Only Caucasian adults living in Nashville, Tennessee, USA were represented among the donors. CD4+ T cells were enriched by magnetic negative selection, after which naive cells were positively selected on CD45RA and the negative fraction was taken as the memory subset. After blood collection by leukapheresis, PBMCs were isolated using Ficoll-Histopaque density gradient centrifugation and then cryopreserved in the vapor phase of liquid nitrogen. Analytical flow cytometry was used to check the purity and quantity of every magnetically sorted T cell population. Each sorted fraction had its genomic DNA isolated and then quantified by UV absorbance on a Nanodrop 2000c. Using the deep immunoSEQ assay, TCR CDR3 regions were amplified from genomic DNA by multiplex PCR. Extracted genomic DNA from each cell subset was distributed evenly across all wells of several immunoSEQ 96-well plates, and each plate was treated as a replicate. For sorted subsets, each replicate PCR was loaded with roughly 190 ng genomic DNA, equivalent to some 31,000 T cell genomes. Purified libraries were quantified with a Qubit 3.0 fluorometer, sized on a Bioanalyzer 2100, and re-quantified with the KAPA Library Quantification kit. Every immunoSEQ 96-well plate was sequenced on a separate single-read 150-cycle Illumina NextSeq 550 flow cell. For the original study's pipeline: Because only junctional sequences without quality scores were contained in the immunoSEQ output, filtering matching that applied to full-length reads could not be performed. Sequences were annotated with PyIR, a Python wrapper for IgBLAST v1.9, and V/J genes and CDR3 were assigned using IMGT germline references. Any read was removed if the V/J assignment was weak (E-value above 1e-6), the CDR3 was missing, or the read contained stop codons, out-of-frame junctions, or ambiguous translated residues. A V3J clonotype was defined by an identical inferred V gene, J gene, and CDR3 amino acid sequence. The percentage overlap between two repertoires was calculated by dividing the number of shared unique clonotypes by the size of the smaller repertoire. Richness of each repertoire was evaluated using RTK rarefaction, the Chao1 estimator, and Recon v2.1 estimates of unobserved clonotypes. OLGA was used to compute generation probabilities for all TCRbeta clonotypes that the gDNA method yielded from a few donors. TCRdb re-hosts the immuneACCESS table, in-frame sequences only. Its copies lack some clones; in the studies checked, an unresolved V gene accounts for under half of them, and the cause for the rest is not known. V, J and clone size reflect that table, while D and trimming were determined from the DNA. The sample data list around 1.4 million clones, and less than 99% of these were observed just once. The top ten constitute around 0.33% of the sample.

To note about this clone: Its specific antigen is unknown. No base qualities exist here, and no much larger clone lies one base off it.

Overall study results and their limits: Because the study included a small number of donors, the genetic and exposure-history diversity represented was limited. Higher generation probabilities were observed for clonotypes shared by all four sorted-subset donors than for non-shared clonotypes. Larger estimated clonotype richness was generally found for naive subsets than for memory subsets. Based on pairwise subsampling, the degree of clonotype sharing among donors was expected to be affected by sequencing depth. Sampling was restricted to blood, and TCR repertoires in tissues likely differ from the TCR repertoires found in blood. Sharing across four donors was observed for roughly 5% of naive CD4, 3.5% of naive CD8, roughly 2.4% of memory CD4, and roughly 0.4% of memory CD8 clonotypes. Even with the large sequencing depth, rarefaction of the sorted-subset datasets indicated that sequencing was incomplete.

The sample consisted of naive CD4+ T cells sorted from blood. The meaning of the sample's cell subset or site label: CD45RA+ positively selected. The sequence derives from a man in his thirties or forties in good health.

The DNA sequence is given as TGTGCCAGCAGCTTCCCGGGCTCTAACTATGGCTACACCTTC. This codes for CASSFPGSNYGYTF. This sequence uses TRBV11-2 and TRBJ1-2, with the D segment identity uncertain. The CDR3 holds 14 amino acids from the cysteine to the phenylalanine. CDR3 DNA is the only sequence kept; it has 42 bases, read in frame from the first base. From a lookup of the germline V gene, CDR1 and CDR2 are SGHAT and FQNNGV. V loses 3 bases of germline sequence and J loses 0 bases, and the interval between the two ends is 8 bases. Full variable domain (CDR3 extended with the reference TRBV11-2 and TRBJ1-2 proteins): EAGVAQSPRYKIIEKRQSVAFWCNPISGHATLYWYQQILGQGPKLLIQFQNNGVVDDSQLPKDRFSAERLKGVDSTLKIQPAKLEDSAVYLCASSFPGSNYGYTFGSGTRLTVV.